This TCR beta chain is drawn from a study of blood T cell repertoires in COVID-19. Repertoires were generated with immunoSEQ multiplex PCR, while TCRdb's copy carries only in-frame clones and drops some. The sample shows 150,000 or so clones, over 70% of them seen only once. Germline V gene lookup returns CDR1 WSHSY and CDR2 SAAADI. This CDR3 is 14 amino acids long. V was clipped by 6 bases and J by 5 bases; unmatched bases: 7. The clonotype was recovered from a man aged 45-65 years who had recovered from COVID-19. The J gene is TRBJ2-1, the V gene TRBV10-2; 7 bases map to TRBD2. The material sequenced was PBMCs or T cells enriched from blood (not recorded which). The DNA for the CDR3 is TGCGCCAGCAGACTAACGGGAGGCAACAATGAGCAGTTCTTC. Protein product: CASRLTGGNNEQFF.